The 7 T cell receptor beta chains presented below share a single source sample, sequenced in a study of T-cell reconstitution after alpha-beta-depleted transplantation in children. TCRbeta library preparation incorporated unique molecular identifiers. Each CDR3 protein is one row after TCRdb ran MiXCR on the PCR reads. The sample has around 500,000 distinct CDR3 sequences, 23% seen once. Specimen: PBMCs, mostly from graft donor cells, collected 360 days after TCRalphabeta/CD19-depleted stem cell transplant. Source of these receptors: a boy under two years old who had a stem cell transplant for acute myeloid leukemia, so the T cells may come from the graft donor.

The gene calls are TRBV25-1 and TRBJ1-6; D uncertain. This CDR3 has 13 residues. Germline CDR1 and CDR2: MGHDK and SYGVNS. Trimming took 1 base from V and 11 from J, leaving 9 bases between them. CDR3 DNA sequence: TGTGCCAGCAGTGAATTGGGCAATCCACCCCTCCACTTT. Translation gives CASSELGNPPLHF.

This clonotype was seen more than once but under ten times. V gene TRBV29-1 combines with J gene TRBJ1-5; 7 nucleotides line up with TRBD1. The CDR3 extends over 13 amino acids. V gave up 7 bases and J gave up 4 bases; unmatched junction bases: 7. In germline, CDR1 is SQVTM, CDR2 ANQGSEA. The CDR3: CSASTGWNQPQHF. The DNA of the CDR3 is TGCAGCGCTTCGACAGGGTGGAATCAGCCCCAGCATTTT.

This clonotype was detected ten times or more. One junction end does not reproduce the germline sequence, and a read error may be involved. The rearrangement uses TRBV12-3 or TRBV12-4 and TRBJ2-7; D gene uncertain. The CDR3 is 13 amino acids. CDR3 in DNA: TGTGCCAGCAGCTTAGCCGCTAGCTACGAGCAGTACTTC. It is translated as CASSLAASYEQYF.

This clonotype has only a few counts. The chain employs TRBV4-3 and TRBJ1-4; D gene uncertain. Trimming took off 8 bases at V and 2 bases at J, with 18 bases between the two ends. The germline CDR1 and CDR2 sequences are LGHNA and YSLEER. CDR3 length equals 16 residues. Here the CDR3 DNA reads TGCGCCAGCGCCTTAGACGCCTTGCGCACTAATGAAAAACTGTTTTTT. This translates into CASALDALRTNEKLFF.

This clonotype was seen repeatedly, ten times or more. The gene calls are TRBV7-8 and TRBJ1-1; unclear D gene. CDR1 and CDR2 (germline): SGHVS, FQNEAQ. CDR3 length: 15 residues. V lost 0 bases, J lost 0 bases, and 8 bases lay in between. The DNA for the CDR3 is TGTGCCAGCAGCTTAGCCCCAGTGATGAACACTGAAGCTTTCTTT. Residues: CASSLAPVMNTEAFF.

This clonotype was seen ten or more times. The V call is TRBV5-1, the J call TRBJ2-7; no firm D call. Germline values: CDR1 SGHRS, CDR2 YFSETQ. Deletions cut 0 bases from V and 2 bases from J, with 15 bases between. The CDR3 contains 16 residues. The CDR3 is CASSLALAAGPYEQYF. The CDR3 DNA is TGCGCCAGCAGCTTGGCCTTAGCAGCCGGACCCTACGAGCAGTACTTC.

The V gene is TRBV10-3, the J gene TRBJ2-7; either TRBD1 or TRBD2 may fit D (6 bases each). There are 14 residues in the CDR3. V was trimmed by 2 bases and J by 9 bases, leaving 17 bases between them. Germline V lookup: CDR1 ENHRY, CDR2 SYGVKD. Here the CDR3 reads CAISEDNGGLGQYV. The CDR3 region has the DNA TGTGCCATCAGTGAGGACAATGGGGGGCTGGGGCAGTACGTC.